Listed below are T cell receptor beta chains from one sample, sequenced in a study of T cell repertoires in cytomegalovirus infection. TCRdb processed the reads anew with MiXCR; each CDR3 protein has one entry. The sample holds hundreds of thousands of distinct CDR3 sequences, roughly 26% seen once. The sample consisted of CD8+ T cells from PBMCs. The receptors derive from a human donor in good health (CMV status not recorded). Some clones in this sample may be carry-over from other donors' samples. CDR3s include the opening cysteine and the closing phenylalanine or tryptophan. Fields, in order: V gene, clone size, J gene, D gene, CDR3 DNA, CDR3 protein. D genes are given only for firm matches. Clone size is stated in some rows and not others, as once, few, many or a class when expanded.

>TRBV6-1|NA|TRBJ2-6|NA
TGTGTCAGCAGTGAGAGGGACAAGACTTACTCTGGGGCCAACGTCCTGACTTTC
CVSSERDKTYSGANVLTF
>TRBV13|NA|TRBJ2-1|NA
TGTGCCAGCAGCCCTCGATCTGGGGATTGCAATGAGCAGTTCTTC
CASSPRSGDCNEQFF
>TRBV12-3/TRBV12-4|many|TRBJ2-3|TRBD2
TGTGCCAGCACCGCCTGGGTGGCTAGCGGGTTGTCTAGCACAGATACGCAGTATTTT
CASTAWVASGLSSTDTQYF
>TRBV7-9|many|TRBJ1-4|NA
TGTGCCAGCAGCTCTTCCTCCGGGACTTCCAAACTGTTTTTT
CASSSSSGTSKLFF
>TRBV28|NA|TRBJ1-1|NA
TGTGCCAGCAGTTTCGGGATTATGAACACTGAAGCTTTCTTT
CASSFGIMNTEAFF
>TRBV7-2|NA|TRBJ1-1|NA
TGTGCCAGCAGCTGGGGGGGGGGTTCTGAAGCTTTCTTT
CASSWGGGSEAFF
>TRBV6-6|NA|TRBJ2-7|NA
TGTGCCAGCAAACGGGGAGATTTGATCTACGAGCAGTACTTC
CASKRGDLIYEQYF
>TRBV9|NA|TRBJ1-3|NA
TGTGCCAGCAGCCCGAGAGTAAACACCATATATTTT
CASSPRVNTIYF
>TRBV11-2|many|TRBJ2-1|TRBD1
TGTGCCAGCAGCGCCATGGGACAGGGGGACGGTGAGCAGTTCTTC
CASSAMGQGDGEQFF
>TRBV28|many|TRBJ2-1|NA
TGTGCCAGCAGCCGAGACATCAATGAGCAGTTCTTC
CASSRDINEQFF
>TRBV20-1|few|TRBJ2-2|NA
TGCAGTGCTAGGCCCGGTTCGGGGAACACCGGGGAGCTGTTTTTT
CSARPGSGNTGELFF
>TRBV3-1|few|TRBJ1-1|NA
TGTGCCAGCAGCCAAGATCCAGCATATGGTCCGAGCACTGAAGCTTTCTTT
CASSQDPAYGPSTEAFF
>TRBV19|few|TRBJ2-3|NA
TGTGCCAGTAGTATAGACGGCAGGGCTAGCACAGATACGCAGTATTTT
CASSIDGRASTDTQYF
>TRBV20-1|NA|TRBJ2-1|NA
TGCAGTGCTAGGGAGAAGGAGGGGGCTTACTACAATGAGCAGTTCTTC
CSAREKEGAYYNEQFF
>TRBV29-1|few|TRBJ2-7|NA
TGCAGCTACACGGGTTCCTCCTACGAGCAGTACTTC
CSYTGSSYEQYF
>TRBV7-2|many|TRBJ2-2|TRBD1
TGTGCCAGCCGAGGGACAGCCACCGGGGAGCTGTTTTTT
CASRGTATGELFF
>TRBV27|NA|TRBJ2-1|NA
TGTGCCAGCAGTTTATCTCTGGGGAGTCACAATGAGCAGTTCTTC
CASSLSLGSHNEQFF
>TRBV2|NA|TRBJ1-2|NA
TGTGCCAGCGGGGAAGTGGGGCGGGGAAATGACGATGGCTACACCTTC
CASGEVGRGNDDGYTF
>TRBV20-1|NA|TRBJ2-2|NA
TGCAGTGCTAGTTGGGGGTCGAACACCGGGGAGCTGTTTTTT
CSASWGSNTGELFF
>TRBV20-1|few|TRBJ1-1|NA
TGCAGTGCTAGAGATCGATGGGAGATGAACACTGAAGCTTTCTTT
CSARDRWEMNTEAFF
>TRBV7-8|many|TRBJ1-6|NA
TGTGCCAGCAGCTTAGGTAACAGTGGTGGATCACCCCTCCACTTT
CASSLGNSGGSPLHF
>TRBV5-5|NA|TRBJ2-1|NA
TGTGCCAGCAGCACCTGGGGCCCGCCTAATGAGCAGTTCTTC
CASSTWGPPNEQFF
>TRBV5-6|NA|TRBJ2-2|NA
TGTGCCAGCAGCTTGGCTGGGTTCGGGATAATCACCGGGGAGCTGTTTTTT
CASSLAGFGIITGELFF
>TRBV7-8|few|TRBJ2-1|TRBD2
TGTGCCAGCAGCGTGACAACAGCGGGGGGCCGGAATGAGCAGTTCTTC
CASSVTTAGGRNEQFF
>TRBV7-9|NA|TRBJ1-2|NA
TGTGCCAGCAGCCCGCCCCGGGGAGGGGTAAATGGCTACACCTTC
CASSPPRGGVNGYTF
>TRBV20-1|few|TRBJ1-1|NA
TGCAGTGCTAGAGATTGGAACACCCTGAACACTGAAGCTTTCTTT
CSARDWNTLNTEAFF
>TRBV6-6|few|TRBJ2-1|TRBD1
TGTGCCAGCAGTTACTCCGGACAGGGGAATAATGAGCAGTTCTTC
CASSYSGQGNNEQFF
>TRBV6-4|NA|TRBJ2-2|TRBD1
TGTGCCAGCAGTGACTCCTCGAAACAGGGGGTCACCGGGGAGCTGTTTTTT
CASSDSSKQGVTGELFF
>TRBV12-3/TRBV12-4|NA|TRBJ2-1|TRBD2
TGTGCCAGCAGTTTCCTAGCGGGGGGGCCAGATGAGCAGTTCTTC
CASSFLAGGPDEQFF
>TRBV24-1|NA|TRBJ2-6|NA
TGTGCCACCAGTCCGGGGTCTGGGGCCAACGTCCTGACTTTC
CATSPGSGANVLTF
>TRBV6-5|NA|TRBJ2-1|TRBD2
TGTGCCAGCAGTTACTCAGCGGGGGGGCCGTCTGAGCAGTTCTTC
CASSYSAGGPSEQFF
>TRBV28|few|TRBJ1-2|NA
TGTGCCAGCAGTTTAGGACAGCTCCGTGGCTACACCTTC
CASSLGQLRGYTF
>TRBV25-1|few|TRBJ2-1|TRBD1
TGTGCCAGCAGTGAAAGGGGGCGAGGAGACAATGAGCAGTTCTTC
CASSERGRGDNEQFF
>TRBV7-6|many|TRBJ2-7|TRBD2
TGTGCCAGCAGCTTAGTCCCTAGCGGGGGGCCACCCTCCTACGAGCAGTACTTC
CASSLVPSGGPPSYEQYF
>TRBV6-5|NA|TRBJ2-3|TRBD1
TGTGCCAGCAGTTACTCCGGGACAGGGACAGATACGCAGTATTTT
CASSYSGTGTDTQYF
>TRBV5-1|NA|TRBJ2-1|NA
TGCGCCAGCAGCCACCGGGGGAGTGAGCAGTTCTTC
CASSHRGSEQFF
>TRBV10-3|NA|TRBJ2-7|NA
TGTGCCGCGACAGATTCCAACTCCTACGAGCAGTACTTC
CAATDSNSYEQYF
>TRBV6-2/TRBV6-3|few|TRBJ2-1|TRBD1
TGTGCCAGCAGTCGGGGACAGGGGACGTACAATGAGCAGTTCTTC
CASSRGQGTYNEQFF
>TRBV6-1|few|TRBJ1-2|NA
TGTGCCAGCAGCTTGGGGCTGGGGGCGGACTATGGCTACACCTTC
CASSLGLGADYGYTF
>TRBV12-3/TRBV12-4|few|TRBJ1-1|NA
TGTGCCAGCAGTTGGGAAGGACCCCATGAAGCTTTCTTT
CASSWEGPHEAFF
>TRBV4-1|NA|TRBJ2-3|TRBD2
TGCGCCAGCACCTTCTTTGCGGGAGACACAGATACGCAGTATTTT
CASTFFAGDTDTQYF
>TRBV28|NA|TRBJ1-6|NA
TGTGCCAGCAACCCGGGACTGAGGAATTCACCCCTCCACTTT
CASNPGLRNSPLHF
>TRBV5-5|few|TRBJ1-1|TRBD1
TGTGCCAGCAGCTGGGACAGGGCCTGGGGCACTGAAGCTTTCTTT
CASSWDRAWGTEAFF
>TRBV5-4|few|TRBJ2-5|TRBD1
TGTGCCAGCAGCTTGGATGGGGGACAGCAAGAGACCCAGTACTTC
CASSLDGGQQETQYF
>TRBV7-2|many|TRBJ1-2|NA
TGTGCCAGCAGCCCCCACTCCTATGGCTACACCTTC
CASSPHSYGYTF
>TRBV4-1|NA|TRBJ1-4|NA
TGCGCCAGCAGCCAATATGGGAGCGCTAATGAAAAACTGTTTTTT
CASSQYGSANEKLFF
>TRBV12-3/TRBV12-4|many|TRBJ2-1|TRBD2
TGTGCCAGCAGTTTGGTTCGACTAGCGGGGGCCTACAATGAGCAGTTCTTC
CASSLVRLAGAYNEQFF
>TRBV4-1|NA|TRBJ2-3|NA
TGCGCCAGCAGTCCATACAGCACAGATACGCAGTATTTT
CASSPYSTDTQYF
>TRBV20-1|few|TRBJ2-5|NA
TGCAGTGCTAGAGAATGGACGGGGCGGGAGACCCAGTACTTC
CSAREWTGRETQYF
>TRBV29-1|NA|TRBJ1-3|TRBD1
TGCAGCGTCGTGGACAGGGGGCAGGGAAACACCATATATTTT
CSVVDRGQGNTIYF
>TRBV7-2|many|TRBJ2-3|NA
TGTGCCAGCAGCTTAGAAGTTAGAGATACGCAGTATTTT
CASSLEVRDTQYF
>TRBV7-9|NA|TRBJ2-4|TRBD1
TGTGCCAGCAGCAGGTACAACCGACAGGGTGGCAAAAACATTCAGTACTTC
CASSRYNRQGGKNIQYF
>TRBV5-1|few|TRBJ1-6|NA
TGCGCCAGCAGCTTAAGGACACCCCTCCACTTT
CASSLRTPLHF
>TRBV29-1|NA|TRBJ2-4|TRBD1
TGCAGCGTTGAGGGAAACAGGGGGCGGGGGTACATTCAGTACTTC
CSVEGNRGRGYIQYF